Following are 28 T cell receptor beta chains from one sample sequenced in a study of blood T cell repertoires in COVID-19. Sequencing used immunoSEQ multiplex PCR; TCRdb keeps in-frame clones, though not all of them. The table includes some 210,000 clones, around nine tenths detected once. The sequencing sample was made of peripheral blood. These receptor sequences come from a woman aged 40-49 years with acute or convalescent COVID-19.

The gene calls are TRBV5-1 and TRBJ1-1, with TRBD1 matching 10 bases. Germline V CDR1 and CDR2: SGHRS, YFSETQ. This CDR3 is built from 14 residues. J was trimmed by 5 bases and V by 4 bases; bases with no gene match: 5. CDR3 bases: TGCGCCAGCAGCACGACGGACAGGGGGACTGAAGCTTTCTTT. Translation: CASSTTDRGTEAFF.

The chain joins TRBV7-2 to TRBJ2-3; 10 bases line up with TRBD1. The V and J ends lost 4 bases and 5 bases, in that order; junction bases with no gene match: 12. CDR1 and CDR2 (germline): SGHTA, FQGNSA. This CDR3 spans 17 amino acids. The CDR3 nucleotides are TGTGCCAGCAGCTCAATTCGTGGGGGGACAGGGGTAGATACGCAGTATTTT. Protein sequence: CASSSIRGGTGVDTQYF.

This rearrangement joins TRBV5-6 to TRBJ1-5, with 7 bases matching TRBD1. Trimming removed 1 base from V and 3 bases from J; junction bases left unmatched: 7. The germline gives CDR1 SGHDT, CDR2 YYEEEE. This CDR3 spans 16 amino acids. CDR3 sequence reads: CASSLSGRGYNQPQHF. CDR3 DNA sequence: TGTGCCAGCAGCTTGTCCGGCAGGGGGTACAATCAGCCCCAGCATTTT.

The chain combines TRBV5-6 with TRBJ1-3; D is perhaps TRBD1 (5 bases). The germline V and J ends were trimmed by 0 bases and 4 bases, with 11 bases remaining between them. The V gene's germline CDR1 is SGHDT and CDR2 YYEEEE. The CDR3 consists of 15 residues. For the CDR3, the DNA is TGTGCCAGCAGCTTGGCAGCAGGGCTAGGAAACACCATATATTTT. Its protein product is CASSLAAGLGNTIYF.

The genes are TRBV3-1 (or the pseudogene TRBV3-2) and TRBJ2-3; 7 nucleotides agree with TRBD2. The germline V gene has CDR1 LGHDT and CDR2 YNNKEL (reference sequence). The CDR3 contains 15 residues. V lost 4 bases to trimming and J lost 3 bases; unmatched junction nucleotides: 7. CDR3 in amino acids: CASSPRGVGTDTQYF. DNA for the CDR3: TGTGCCAGCAGCCCCCGGGGGGTCGGGACAGATACGCAGTATTTT.

The V gene is TRBV30, the J gene TRBJ2-3; 9 bases match TRBD1. The CDR3 contains 14 residues. V shed 8 bases, J shed 3 bases, and the junction held 9 bases outside the gene matches. The germline V gene has CDR1 GTSNPN and CDR2 SVGIG (reference sequence). The CDR3: CARSGQGMTDTQYF. CDR3 bases: TGTGCCCGCTCTGGACAGGGGATGACAGATACGCAGTATTTT.

This CDR3 is CASSLGPWGTGSLTDTQYF. CDR3 DNA sequence: TGTGCCAGCAGCTTAGGCCCCTGGGGGACAGGGAGCCTTACAGATACGCAGTATTTT. V and J are TRBV13 and TRBJ2-3; 9 bases map to TRBD1. The germline V gene encodes CDR1 PRHDT and CDR2 FYEKMQ (reference sequence). The CDR3 is 19 residues long. Trimming removed 0 bases from V and 3 bases from J; junction bases left unmatched: 13.

The chain joins TRBV9 to TRBJ2-5, with TRBD2 identical over 11 bases. Germline trimming cut 0 bases from V and 5 bases from J; bases unmatched to any gene: 6. The germline CDR1 and CDR2 sequences are SGDLS and YYNGEE. This CDR3 comprises 16 residues. The CDR3: CASSVGLAGGRETQYF. For the CDR3, the DNA is TGTGCCAGCAGCGTAGGGCTAGCGGGGGGCCGGGAGACCCAGTACTTC.

The chain is built from TRBV7-2 and TRBJ2-2, with D perhaps matching TRBD2 (5 bases). This CDR3 spans 16 amino acids. The V and J ends lost 1 base and 3 bases respectively, with 12 bases between them. Germline lookup yields CDR1 SGHTA and CDR2 FQGNSA. The CDR3 sequence is CASSLGRLPDTGELFF. The DNA for the CDR3 is TGTGCCAGCAGCTTAGGGCGACTACCGGACACCGGGGAGCTGTTTTTT.

The genes are TRBV19 and TRBJ1-6; D remains unclear. V was clipped by 6 bases and J by 7 bases, with 10 bases between them. The CDR3 runs 13 residues. Germline V gene sequence: CDR1 LNHDA, CDR2 SQIVND (reference sequence). The CDR3 region is CASRAPGNSPLHF. The DNA for the CDR3 is TGTGCCAGTAGGGCCCCGGGGAATTCACCCCTCCACTTT.

The rearrangement joins TRBV7-8 to TRBJ1-2; perhaps TRBD1 as D (5 bases). The CDR3 sequence is 14 residues long. CDR1 and CDR2 from the germline V gene are SGHVS and FQNEAQ. Trimming left V 1 base short and J 6 bases short, with 12 bases between. The CDR3 is CASSLEGASHGYTF. The CDR3 coding sequence is TGTGCCAGCAGCTTAGAAGGGGCGAGTCATGGCTACACCTTC.

A remark on this clone: This sample also contains other DNA sequences that code for the same CDR3. The rearrangement links TRBV2 to TRBJ1-2; no clear D gene. The CDR3 loop spans 12 amino acids. Trimming stripped 2 bases from V and 8 bases from J, with 9 bases between. Germline CDR1 and CDR2: SNHLY and FYNNEI. DNA of the CDR3: TGTGCCAGCAGTGAAAGAGGTTACGGCTACACCTTC. Translated: CASSERGYGYTF.

This sequence joins TRBV19 and TRBJ2-5; a weak D match, TRBD2 (5 bases). V lost 5 bases and J lost 4, with 14 bases in between. The V gene's germline CDR1 is LNHDA and CDR2 SQIVND (reference sequence). The CDR3 is made up of 14 amino acids. The DNA for the CDR3 is TGTGCCAGTAGTTATGAGGGCGGCATAGAGACCCAGTACTTC. Protein product: CASSYEGGIETQYF.

The chain links TRBV5-6 to TRBJ2-1; TRBD2 matches 12 bases. The V and J ends lost 3 bases and 4 bases, in that order; junction bases with no gene match: 8. CDR3 length: 17 residues. CDR1 is SGHDT and CDR2 is YYEEEE in the germline V gene. The CDR3 loop is CASSSRLAGDIYNEQFF. The DNA for the CDR3 is TGTGCCAGCAGCTCTAGACTAGCGGGGGACATATACAATGAGCAGTTCTTC.

The CDR3 region is CASSTSSNQPQHF. In nucleotides, the CDR3 is TGTGCCAGCAGCACAAGTAGCAATCAGCCCCAGCATTTT. The chain is built from TRBV7-2 and TRBJ1-5; D call uncertain. V was shortened by 5 bases and J by 0 bases, with 5 bases between the two germline ends. This CDR3 contains 13 residues. CDR1 SGHTA and CDR2 FQGNSA come from the germline V gene.

This rearrangement joins TRBV4-2 to TRBJ2-3; 11 nucleotides agree with TRBD2. CDR3 length: 17 amino acids. CDR1 is LGHNA and CDR2 is YNFKEQ in the germline V gene. J was trimmed by 4 bases and V by 0 bases; bases with no gene match: 6. The DNA of the CDR3 is TGTGCCAGCAGCCAAGACCCACTAGCGGGGGAGTCAGATACGCAGTATTTT. Amino acids: CASSQDPLAGESDTQYF.

The chain recombines TRBV18 with TRBJ2-5; perhaps TRBD1 as D (7 bases). V lost 0 bases, J lost 5 bases, and 13 bases lay in between. The CDR3 spans 15 residues. Germline lookup yields CDR1 KGHSH and CDR2 LQKENI. The DNA of the CDR3 is TGTGCCAGCTCACCACCTTCAGGGGGGATGGAGACCCAGTACTTC. It specifies CASSPPSGGMETQYF. Using reference TRBV18 and TRBJ2-5 for the parts outside the CDR3, the full variable domain is NAGVMQNPRHLVRRRGQEARLRCSPMKGHSHVYWYRQLPEEGLKFMVYLQKENIIDESGMPKERFSAEFPKEGPSILRIQQVVRGDSAAYFCASSPPSGGMETQYFGPGTRLLVL.

V is TRBV2 and J is TRBJ1-5, with D tentatively TRBD1 (5 bases). V lost 5 bases and J lost 3, with 20 bases in between. The CDR3 contains 17 residues. Germline loops: CDR1 SNHLY, CDR2 FYNNEI. In DNA form, the CDR3 reads TGTGCCAGCAGTAAGGTTGATGGCGGGACCTTCAATCAGCCCCAGCATTTT. Translating it yields CASSKVDGGTFNQPQHF.

This clone came up a few times. The V gene is TRBV19, the J gene TRBJ1-5; 7 bases map to TRBD1. The CDR3 contains 14 residues. The germline V gene has CDR1 LNHDA and CDR2 SQIVND (reference sequence). Trimming cost V 6 bases and J 3 bases; bases outside gene matches: 5. For the CDR3, the DNA is TGTGCCAGTAGCTCGGGACAGCTCAATCAGCCCCAGCATTTT. Translated: CASSSGQLNQPQHF.

This clone was counted a single time. V gene TRBV5-1 combines with J gene TRBJ2-3; possibly TRBD2 for D (7 bases). Germline lookup yields CDR1 SGHRS and CDR2 YFSETQ. The CDR3 length is 15 residues. Deletions cut 7 bases from V and 2 bases from J, with 17 bases between. CDR3 residues: CASADSGGPTDTQYF. CDR3 coding DNA: TGCGCCAGCGCCGATTCGGGGGGCCCCACAGATACGCAGTATTTT.

In its sample, this clone was seen a few times. The DNA for the CDR3 is TGTGCCAGCAGCTTCCAGTACCTGAACACTGAAGCTTTCTTT. Residues: CASSFQYLNTEAFF. The chain is built from TRBV7-8 and TRBJ1-1; D unclear. Trimming shortened V by 3 bases and J by 0 bases, and 8 bases separated the two germline ends. CDR1 and CDR2 (germline): SGHVS, FQNEAQ. CDR3 length: 14 residues.

This clone came up once. The chain joins TRBV6-5 to TRBJ1-2; D may be TRBD1 (5 bases). The germline V gene has CDR1 MNHEY and CDR2 SVGAGI. Trimming shortened V by 7 bases and J by 4 bases, and 13 bases separated the two germline ends. The CDR3 covers 13 residues. CDR3 protein: CASTGTGGYGYTF. Here the CDR3 DNA reads TGTGCCAGCACCGGGACGGGAGGCTATGGCTACACCTTC.

The chain carries TRBV27 and TRBJ1-1; possible D gene TRBD1, 5 bases. The CDR3 has 15 residues. V shed 6 bases and J shed 0 bases, with 14 bases lying between them. Germline V gene lookup returns CDR1 MNHEY and CDR2 SMNVEV (reference sequence). CDR3 DNA sequence: TGTGCCAGCAGACAAACCGTAGGGGTGAACACTGAAGCTTTCTTT. Protein product: CASRQTVGVNTEAFF.

The chain combines TRBV5-1 with TRBJ1-2; a possible D gene is TRBD1 (5 bases). The CDR3 length is 14 residues. The germline gives CDR1 SGHRS, CDR2 YFSETQ. V shed 0 bases and J shed 3 bases, with 9 bases lying between them. The CDR3 spells CASSLEQAHYGYTF. The CDR3 nucleotides are TGCGCCAGCAGCTTGGAACAGGCCCACTATGGCTACACCTTC.

The V gene is TRBV23-1, the J gene TRBJ2-1, with D maybe TRBD1 (5 bases). TRBV23-1 is classed as an ORF, of uncertain function. Trimming removed 4 bases at V and 0 bases at J, with 19 bases between. CDR3 length: 18 residues. CDR3 sequence (DNA): TGCGCCAGCAGTCCCGGCCCAAGACAGAGGAGCTCCTACAATGAGCAGTTCTTC. It specifies CASSPGPRQRSSYNEQFF.

V usage is TRBV19 and J usage is TRBJ1-5; 9 bases are a match to TRBD1. V shed 7 bases, J shed 2 bases, and the junction held 6 bases outside the gene matches. The CDR3 has 15 residues. The V gene's germline CDR1 is LNHDA and CDR2 SQIVND (reference sequence). CDR3 sequence reads: CASNRGRGGNQPQHF. The CDR3 bases are TGTGCCAGTAACAGGGGGCGGGGGGGCAATCAGCCCCAGCATTTT. The full variable domain, completed using reference TRBV19 and TRBJ1-5, is DGGITQSPKYLFRKEGQNVTLSCEQNLNHDAMYWYRQDPGQGLRLIYYSQIVNDFQKGDIAEGYSVSREKKESFPLTVTSAQKNPTAFYLCASNRGRGGNQPQHFGDGTRLSIL.

The rearrangement uses TRBV19 and TRBJ1-2, with 9 bases fitting TRBD1. Germline V CDR1 and CDR2: LNHDA, SQIVND (reference sequence). The CDR3 is made up of 16 amino acids. The ends lost 5 bases at V and 3 bases at J; junction bases unmatched: 10. DNA of the CDR3: TGTGCCAGTAGTTGGGGGGACGGACAGGGGCACTATGGCTACACCTTC. As protein: CASSWGDGQGHYGYTF.

This sequence joins TRBV25-1 and TRBJ2-1; the D gene is possibly TRBD2 (7 bases). Trimming cost V 8 bases and J 7 bases, with 21 bases left between them. Germline loops: CDR1 MGHDK, CDR2 SYGVNS. The CDR3 covers 15 residues. The CDR3 coding sequence is TGTGCCAGCCAAAGGAAGGAGGGGGGGCTTAATGAGCAGTTCTTC. Its translation: CASQRKEGGLNEQFF.